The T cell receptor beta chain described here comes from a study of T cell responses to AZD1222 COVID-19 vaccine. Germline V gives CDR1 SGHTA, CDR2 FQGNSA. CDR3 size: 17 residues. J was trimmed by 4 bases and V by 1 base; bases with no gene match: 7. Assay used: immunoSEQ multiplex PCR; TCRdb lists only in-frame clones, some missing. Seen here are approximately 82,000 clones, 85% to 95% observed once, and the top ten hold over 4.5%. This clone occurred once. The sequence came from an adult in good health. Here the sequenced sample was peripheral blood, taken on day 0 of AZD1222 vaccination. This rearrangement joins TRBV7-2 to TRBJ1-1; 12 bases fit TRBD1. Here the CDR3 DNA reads TGTGCCAGCAGCTTAGGTGGGACAGGGGGCTGGGTCACTGAAGCTTTCTTT. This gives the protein CASSLGGTGGWVTEAFF.